This T cell receptor beta chain was sequenced for a study of blood T cells in healthy people across ages. The table lists this clonotype with a few counts. The antigen is unknown. Whole-study results and caveats: A strong correlation was found between TCR beta diversity and the percentage of naive T cells.

The CDR3 consists of 20 residues. Germline V gene sequence: CDR1 LGHDT, CDR2 YNNKEL (reference sequence). Trimming took 0 bases from V and 3 from J, leaving 26 bases between them. Then a second PCR, running roughly 7 to 11 cycles, was carried out with a sample-barcoded 5' primer and a J-beta primer mix. Every cDNA molecule carried a tag from a template-switch adaptor bearing 12 random nucleotides. Each sample provided no less than 2.5 million CDR3-containing paired-end reads. TCRdb reprocessed the 5' RACE reads with MiXCR, giving one entry per CDR3 protein. The data hold hundreds of thousands of distinct CDR3 sequences, with around 50% observed a single time.

Source material: blood. The TCR comes from a man aged 35 to 55 in good health. The chain couples TRBV3-1 to TRBJ1-2; D possibly corresponds to TRBD1 (6 bases). The CDR3 DNA follows: TGTGCCAGCAGCCAAGATCCCATGGACAGTAGTCTTCTCCTCTACTATGGCTACACCTTC. This translates into CASSQDPMDSSLLLYYGYTF.